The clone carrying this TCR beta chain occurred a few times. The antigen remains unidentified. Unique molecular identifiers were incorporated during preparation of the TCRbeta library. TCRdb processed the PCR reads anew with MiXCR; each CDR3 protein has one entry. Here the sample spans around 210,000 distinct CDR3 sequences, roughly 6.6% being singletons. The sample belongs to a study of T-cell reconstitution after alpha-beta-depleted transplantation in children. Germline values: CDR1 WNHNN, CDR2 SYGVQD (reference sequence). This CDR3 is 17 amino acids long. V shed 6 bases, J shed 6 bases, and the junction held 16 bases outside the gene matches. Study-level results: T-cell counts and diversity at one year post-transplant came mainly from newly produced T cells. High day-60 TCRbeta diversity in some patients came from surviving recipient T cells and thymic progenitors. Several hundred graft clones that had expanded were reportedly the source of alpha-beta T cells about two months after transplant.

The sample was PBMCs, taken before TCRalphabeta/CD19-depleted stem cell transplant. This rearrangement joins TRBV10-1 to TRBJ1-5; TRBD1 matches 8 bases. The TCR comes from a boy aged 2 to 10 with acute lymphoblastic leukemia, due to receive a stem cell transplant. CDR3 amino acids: CASSADGEDRAGQPQHF. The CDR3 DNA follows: TGCGCCAGCAGCGCGGACGGAGAGGACAGGGCAGGTCAGCCCCAGCATTTT.